Given below is one TCR beta chain in context. The antigen remains undetermined. After negative selection with anti-CD4 multisort beads, CD8+ T cells were positively selected with anti-CD8 beads. This sample was taken from a study of relationships among human T cell subsets. Regarding the study as a whole: Th1, Th2 and regulatory T cells shared many CDR3 sequences. Over 60% of CD8+ cytotoxic sequences came from clones with over 100 reads.

From mRNA, alpha and beta CDR3 regions were amplified using semiquantitative ARM-PCR. Exponential amplification used communal superprimers after tagged nested gene-specific primers in ARM-PCR. MiXCR, applied by TCRdb to the multiplex PCR reads, yields one record per CDR3 protein. The data show some 5,000 distinct CDR3 sequences, 60% to 70% seen once. Germline CDR1 is SQVTM and CDR2 is ANQGSEA. The CDR3 is 11 residues long. Deletions cut 7 bases from V and 4 bases from J, with 9 bases between. Sequenced input: CD8+ T cells sorted from blood. The chain links TRBV29-1 to TRBJ2-3; D call uncertain. This clonotype was obtained from a man aged 40-50 years in good health. DNA for the CDR3: TGCAGCGCACCCGCCTCAGATACGCAGTATTTT. It yields the protein CSAPASDTQYF.